This TCR beta chain was found in a study of cytomegalovirus exposure and HLA in healthy donors. CDR3 length: 12 amino acids. The germline CDR1 and CDR2 sequences are MNHNS and SASEGT. V shed 6 bases and J shed 7 bases, with 13 bases lying between them. Remarks on this clone: Its specificity is unknown.

Among the donors, all were healthy bone marrow donors. The PCR had 60 Vbeta and 13 Jbeta primers. Assay used: immunoSEQ multiplex PCR; TCRdb lists only in-frame clones, some missing. The top ten hold 1.8% of the sample, which has fewer than 250,000 clones, more than 60% seen once. The study's findings and limits: The listing of roughly 160 TCR beta chains classed them as cytomegalovirus-associated.

The receptor was isolated from a woman in her twenties or thirties in good health and CMV-seronegative. Sequencing was performed on PBMCs. The chain recombines TRBV6-1 with TRBJ2-7, with D perhaps matching TRBD2 (6 bases). The CDR3 loop is CASRRLRGEQYF. The CDR3, as DNA: TGTGCCAGCAGACGTCTCCGGGGGGAGCAGTACTTC.